This T cell receptor beta chain came from a study of beta chain features in type 1 diabetes. Across the study: Taken together, all samples contributed some 98 million examined sorted cells. Points from the study as a whole: There was a moderate but significant shortening of TCRB CDR3s in all four CD4+ subsets of Type 1 diabetes patients. Equally in patients and controls, PCR might preferentially amplify shorter templates.

V lost 4 bases and J 4 bases, leaving 13 bases between the germline ends. This CDR3 spans 14 amino acids. Per the germline V gene, CDR1 is LGHNA and CDR2 is YSLEER. As regards this clone: Its antigen is unknown.

Since all of the isolated RNA was reverse transcribed, expressed TCRB transcripts were what got sequenced. Profiling relied on immunoSEQ multiplex PCR, and the TCRdb table lists in-frame clones only, not all of them. Of some 170,000 clones in the sample, almost 65% were seen once. Averaging approximately 0.11 L, one heparinised blood draw was given by each donor. The chain joins TRBV4-3 to TRBJ1-2; D perhaps matches TRBD1 (6 bases). Sequenced: naive CD4+ T cells from blood. The origin of this receptor is a young man with type 1 diabetes. CDR3 residues: CASSPRTDLYGYTF. The CDR3 nucleotides are TGCGCCAGCAGCCCTCGGACAGACCTCTATGGCTACACCTTC.